This is a list of T cell receptor beta chains from one sample in a study of monozygotic twins with inflammatory bowel disease. For each CDR3 protein, TCRdb gives one entry from its re-call of the 5' RACE reads, without DNA. Its clone listing holds over 130,000 distinct CDR3 sequences. The sequencing sample was made of blood. The receptor source for this set is a human donor with ulcerative colitis or Crohn's disease, or a healthy co-twin of an affected twin (not recorded which). The CDR3 runs from the conserved cysteine through the conserved F or W.

V: TRBV6-4; J: TRBJ2-5; CDR3: CASQLEAGAVSTQYF
V: TRBV20-1; J: TRBJ2-1; CDR3: CSASGAPQNEQFF
V: TRBV6-1; J: TRBJ2-7; CDR3: CASSLQGAVSSYEQYF
V: TRBV5-1; J: TRBJ2-1; CDR3: CASSSQGQGANEQFF
V: TRBV28; J: TRBJ2-3; CDR3: CASSPMGLQRNTDTQYF
V: TRBV6-5; J: TRBJ2-1; CDR3: CASSYGMGSSYNEQFF
V: TRBV5-1; J: TRBJ2-1; CDR3: CASSSGQGTSYNEQFF
V: TRBV3-1; J: TRBJ2-7; CDR3: CASSLAMGQANEQYF
V: TRBV12-3/TRBV12-4; J: TRBJ2-7; CDR3: CASRDRSYEQYF
V: TRBV20-1; J: TRBJ2-5; CDR3: CSAWRGQETQYF
V: TRBV5-6; J: TRBJ1-6; CDR3: CASSLREGGNHSPLHF
V: TRBV9; J: TRBJ2-7; CDR3: CASSVGVTYEQYF
V: TRBV24-1; J: TRBJ2-5; CDR3: CATSDASGAYQETQYF
V: TRBV7-6; J: TRBJ2-7; CDR3: CASSRGTAGEQYF
V: TRBV20-1; J: TRBJ2-1; CDR3: CSGRGDYNEQFF
V: TRBV6-5; J: TRBJ2-7; CDR3: CASSLVPGKSSYEQYF
V: TRBV7-3; J: TRBJ2-1; CDR3: CASSLTTGRGIVEQFF
V: TRBV5-6; J: TRBJ1-1; CDR3: CASSLDVINTEAFF
V: TRBV7-2; J: TRBJ2-7; CDR3: CASSVWTSGGSSYEQYF
V: TRBV20-1; J: TRBJ1-4; CDR3: CSTGTRGEKLFF
V: TRBV10-2; J: TRBJ1-3; CDR3: CASGRPVNGGGTIYF
V: TRBV29-1; J: TRBJ2-3; CDR3: CSVAGTGISDTQYF
V: TRBV6-1; J: TRBJ2-2; CDR3: CASNNDRGLTGELFF
V: TRBV5-6; J: TRBJ2-2; CDR3: CASSLQGTGELFF
V: TRBV24-1; J: TRBJ2-7; CDR3: CATSDSSGGAYEQYF
V: TRBV5-1; J: TRBJ1-2; CDR3: CASSPRIQKTDANYGYTF
V: TRBV6-5; J: TRBJ2-5; CDR3: CASSYKGRGVKTQYF
V: TRBV5-5; J: TRBJ2-7; CDR3: CASSLATVTYEQYF
V: TRBV12-3/TRBV12-4; J: TRBJ2-1; CDR3: CASRLTGSNEQFF
V: TRBV2; J: TRBJ1-4; CDR3: CASTMEQGVNEKLFF
V: TRBV4-1; J: TRBJ2-7; CDR3: CASSLHRDRMYEQYF
V: TRBV20-1; J: TRBJ1-1; CDR3: CSASTGPPHTEAFF
V: TRBV7-9; J: TRBJ2-7; CDR3: CASSPIGGDYEQYF
V: TRBV7-3; J: TRBJ1-5; CDR3: CASSLTLAGYQPQHF
V: TRBV29-1; J: TRBJ1-5; CDR3: CSVPSGTGANQPQHF
V: TRBV5-1; J: TRBJ2-1; CDR3: CASSGVAGISYNEQFF
V: TRBV27; J: TRBJ2-5; CDR3: CASRQLYQETQYF
V: TRBV18; J: TRBJ2-5; CDR3: CASSQTGEETQYF
V: TRBV5-1; J: TRBJ2-5; CDR3: CASSLTSGARVGETQYF
V: TRBV4-1; J: TRBJ2-1; CDR3: CASGQGVAPRAGNEQFF
V: TRBV5-1; J: TRBJ2-2; CDR3: CASSSQNTGELFF
V: TRBV5-1; J: TRBJ1-1; CDR3: CASSLVTGLTNTEAFF
V: TRBV9; J: TRBJ1-2; CDR3: CASSPQDSGYTF
V: TRBV14; J: TRBJ1-6; CDR3: CASSPYRGANSPLHF
V: TRBV5-1; J: TRBJ2-7; CDR3: CASSLRRGSTYEQYF
V: TRBV6-6; J: TRBJ2-1; CDR3: CASSSPGDEQFF